This is a list of T cell receptor beta chains from one sample in a study of regulatory T cells in long-lasting Graves disease. TCRdb re-called the multiplex PCR reads with MiXCR, one entry per CDR3 protein. There are 400,000 to 550,000 distinct CDR3 sequences in the sample; about 16% occur only once, and roughly a tenth lies in the top ten. This sample also appeared in a second study, on T cells in Graves' hyperthyroidism and ophthalmopathy.

Sequencing used peripheral blood mononuclear cells (PBMCs), obtained at new diagnosis, from a patient treated with antithyroid drugs. Receptor source: a woman aged 25 to 39 with Graves disease. CDR3s include the opening cysteine and the closing phenylalanine or tryptophan. Each record gives: V gene, D gene, J gene, clone size, CDR3 protein, CDR3 DNA. A D gene is named only where the DNA matches it firmly. Only part of the rows carry a size: once, few, many, or a class if the clone is expanded.

v_call: TRBV7-6; d_call: TRBD1; j_call: TRBJ2-1; clone_size: many; cdr3_aa: CASSLGGQVVNEQFF; cdr3_nt: TGTGCCAGCAGCTTAGGTGGACAGGTAGTAAATGAGCAGTTCTTC
v_call: TRBV7-9; d_call: NA; j_call: TRBJ1-2; clone_size: many; cdr3_aa: CASSLVQGLIGYTF; cdr3_nt: TGTGCCAGCAGCTTAGTTCAGGGTCTAATTGGCTACACCTTC
v_call: TRBV6-1; d_call: NA; j_call: TRBJ2-1; clone_size: many; cdr3_aa: CATNLQGYNEQFF; cdr3_nt: TGTGCCACCAACTTACAGGGCTACAATGAGCAGTTCTTC
v_call: TRBV5-1; d_call: NA; j_call: TRBJ2-1; clone_size: NA; cdr3_aa: CASSAQTVYNEQFF; cdr3_nt: TGCGCCAGCAGCGCCCAGACAGTTTACAATGAGCAGTTCTTC
v_call: TRBV2; d_call: NA; j_call: TRBJ2-3; clone_size: few; cdr3_aa: CASSEAWGAGDYSTDTQYF; cdr3_nt: TGTGCCAGCAGTGAAGCCTGGGGGGCGGGAGATTACAGCACAGATACGCAGTATTTT
v_call: TRBV20-1; d_call: NA; j_call: TRBJ2-3; clone_size: many; cdr3_aa: CSARRVSPDTQYF; cdr3_nt: TGCAGTGCTAGGCGGGTCTCCCCAGATACGCAGTATTTT
v_call: TRBV4-3; d_call: NA; j_call: TRBJ1-1; clone_size: many; cdr3_aa: CASSQETGNTEAFF; cdr3_nt: TGCGCCAGCAGCCAAGAGACAGGTAACACTGAAGCTTTCTTT
v_call: TRBV4-2; d_call: TRBD1; j_call: TRBJ2-7; clone_size: few; cdr3_aa: CASSQVLGTVYYEQYF; cdr3_nt: TGTGCCAGCAGCCAAGTATTAGGGACAGTCTACTACGAGCAGTACTTC
v_call: TRBV27; d_call: NA; j_call: TRBJ2-3; clone_size: NA; cdr3_aa: CASSSRDPGGLTDTQYF; cdr3_nt: TGTGCCAGCAGTTCCCGGGACCCCGGCGGCCTCACAGATACGCAGTATTTT
v_call: TRBV6-1; d_call: TRBD1; j_call: TRBJ1-5; clone_size: many; cdr3_aa: CASRRDRGHQPQHF; cdr3_nt: TGTGCCAGCAGACGCGACAGGGGACATCAGCCCCAGCATTTT
v_call: TRBV27; d_call: NA; j_call: TRBJ1-5; clone_size: NA; cdr3_aa: CASSFPGDGNQPQHF; cdr3_nt: TGTGCCAGCAGTTTCCCAGGGGACGGGAATCAGCCCCAGCATTTT
v_call: TRBV3-1; d_call: NA; j_call: TRBJ2-7; clone_size: few; cdr3_aa: CASKGQAGSYEQYF; cdr3_nt: TGTGCCAGCAAAGGTCAAGCGGGTTCCTACGAGCAGTACTTC
v_call: TRBV6-2/TRBV6-3; d_call: NA; j_call: TRBJ2-3; clone_size: NA; cdr3_aa: CASSYTSGVRDTQYF; cdr3_nt: TGTGCCAGCAGTTACACTTCCGGGGTACGAGATACGCAGTATTTT
v_call: TRBV6-1; d_call: TRBD2; j_call: TRBJ2-1; clone_size: few; cdr3_aa: CASKREGLVYEQFF; cdr3_nt: TGTGCCAGCAAGCGGGAGGGCCTGGTCTATGAGCAGTTCTTC
v_call: TRBV6-1; d_call: TRBD1; j_call: TRBJ1-1; clone_size: many; cdr3_aa: CASSGAGQGRTEAFF; cdr3_nt: TGTGCCAGCAGTGGGGCGGGACAGGGAAGGACTGAAGCTTTCTTT
v_call: TRBV19; d_call: NA; j_call: TRBJ1-3; clone_size: NA; cdr3_aa: CASSIRSAGNTIYF; cdr3_nt: TGTGCCAGTAGTATACGGAGCGCCGGAAACACCATATATTTT
v_call: TRBV20-1; d_call: NA; j_call: TRBJ2-1; clone_size: many; cdr3_aa: CSGRRDFVSYNEQFF; cdr3_nt: TGCAGTGGCCGGAGGGACTTTGTTTCCTACAATGAGCAGTTCTTC
v_call: TRBV11-1; d_call: TRBD2; j_call: TRBJ2-5; clone_size: many; cdr3_aa: CASSLGTSRETQYF; cdr3_nt: TGTGCCAGCAGCTTGGGGACTAGCCGGGAGACCCAGTACTTC
v_call: TRBV20-1; d_call: NA; j_call: TRBJ1-1; clone_size: once; cdr3_aa: CSVSEDGGWDTEAFF; cdr3_nt: TGCAGTGTTTCTGAGGACGGCGGATGGGACACTGAAGCTTTCTTT
v_call: TRBV7-6; d_call: NA; j_call: TRBJ2-6; clone_size: many; cdr3_aa: CASSLGRGALGANVLTF; cdr3_nt: TGTGCCAGCAGCTTAGGTCGGGGGGCTCTTGGGGCCAACGTCCTGACTTTC
v_call: TRBV11-2; d_call: NA; j_call: TRBJ2-7; clone_size: many; cdr3_aa: CASSFGKYEQYF; cdr3_nt: TGTGCCAGCAGCTTCGGGAAATACGAGCAGTACTTC
v_call: TRBV6-5; d_call: TRBD1; j_call: TRBJ1-5; clone_size: many; cdr3_aa: CASSYPLGGTANQPQHF; cdr3_nt: TGTGCCAGCAGTTACCCCTTAGGGGGGACAGCAAATCAGCCCCAGCATTTT
v_call: TRBV4-1; d_call: TRBD1; j_call: TRBJ1-1; clone_size: many; cdr3_aa: CASSQVGQGRSEAFF; cdr3_nt: TGCGCCAGCAGCCAAGTTGGACAGGGAAGATCTGAAGCTTTCTTT
v_call: TRBV7-9; d_call: NA; j_call: TRBJ2-7; clone_size: many; cdr3_aa: CASSRSEYEQYF; cdr3_nt: TGTGCCAGCAGCCGCTCCGAGTACGAGCAGTACTTC
v_call: TRBV3-1; d_call: NA; j_call: TRBJ1-1; clone_size: many; cdr3_aa: CASSQHPGEAFF; cdr3_nt: TGTGCCAGCAGCCAACACCCGGGGGAAGCTTTCTTT
v_call: TRBV7-9; d_call: NA; j_call: TRBJ1-1; clone_size: NA; cdr3_aa: CASSLGDSRFKTEAFF; cdr3_nt: TGTGCCAGCAGCTTAGGGGACTCCCGGTTTAAAACTGAAGCTTTCTTT
v_call: TRBV20-1; d_call: TRBD2; j_call: TRBJ2-1; clone_size: few; cdr3_aa: CSAKATSGRSYNEQFF; cdr3_nt: TGCAGTGCTAAGGCTACTAGCGGGAGGTCCTACAATGAGCAGTTCTTC
v_call: TRBV6-2/TRBV6-3; d_call: NA; j_call: TRBJ2-6; clone_size: NA; cdr3_aa: CASSSGVSGFLGANVLTF; cdr3_nt: TGTGCCAGCAGTTCGGGGGTATCGGGGTTTCTGGGGGCCAACGTCCTGACTTTC
v_call: TRBV6-2/TRBV6-3; d_call: NA; j_call: TRBJ1-5; clone_size: few; cdr3_aa: CASSYLGGNQPQHF; cdr3_nt: TGTGCCAGCAGTTACCTTGGTGGCAATCAGCCCCAGCATTTT
v_call: TRBV28; d_call: TRBD1; j_call: TRBJ2-6; clone_size: many; cdr3_aa: CASRPGQGSGANVLTF; cdr3_nt: TGTGCCAGCAGACCGGGACAGGGGTCTGGGGCCAACGTCCTGACTTTC
v_call: TRBV28; d_call: NA; j_call: TRBJ1-1; clone_size: many; cdr3_aa: CASSWGAEAFF; cdr3_nt: TGTGCCAGCTCTTGGGGTGCTGAAGCTTTCTTT
v_call: TRBV12-3/TRBV12-4; d_call: TRBD2; j_call: TRBJ2-3; clone_size: NA; cdr3_aa: CASSLRGGLTDTQYF; cdr3_nt: TGTGCCAGCAGCTTACGGGGGGGCCTGACAGATACGCAGTATTTT
v_call: TRBV15; d_call: TRBD1; j_call: TRBJ2-7; clone_size: few; cdr3_aa: CATSRDLTGTYEQYF; cdr3_nt: TGTGCCACCAGCAGAGATCTGACAGGGACGTACGAGCAGTACTTC
v_call: TRBV6-5; d_call: TRBD1; j_call: TRBJ1-2; clone_size: few; cdr3_aa: CASSYLDREANGYTF; cdr3_nt: TGTGCCAGCAGTTACCTGGACAGGGAGGCCAATGGCTACACCTTC
v_call: TRBV7-9; d_call: NA; j_call: TRBJ2-2; clone_size: NA; cdr3_aa: CASGFPPALPHTGELFF; cdr3_nt: TGTGCCAGCGGATTCCCCCCGGCCCTCCCACACACCGGGGAGCTGTTTTTT
v_call: TRBV18; d_call: NA; j_call: TRBJ2-7; clone_size: many; cdr3_aa: CASSPGTGGDQYYEQYF; cdr3_nt: TGTGCCAGCTCACCAGGAACAGGAGGGGACCAATACTACGAGCAGTACTTC
v_call: TRBV20-1; d_call: NA; j_call: TRBJ2-5; clone_size: NA; cdr3_aa: CSASWTVRTQYF; cdr3_nt: TGCAGTGCTTCCTGGACCGTGAGGACCCAGTACTTC
v_call: TRBV20-1; d_call: TRBD2; j_call: TRBJ2-5; clone_size: NA; cdr3_aa: CSALSGRGGETQYF; cdr3_nt: TGCAGTGCCCTTAGCGGGAGAGGGGGAGAGACCCAGTACTTC
v_call: TRBV28; d_call: NA; j_call: TRBJ1-2; clone_size: many; cdr3_aa: CASSPEVGRYGYTF; cdr3_nt: TGTGCCAGCAGTCCCGAAGTGGGCCGCTATGGCTACACCTTC
v_call: TRBV14; d_call: TRBD2; j_call: TRBJ2-7; clone_size: NA; cdr3_aa: CASSQALGTRSYEQYF; cdr3_nt: TGTGCCAGCAGCCAAGCCCTCGGGACTAGATCCTACGAGCAGTACTTC